This TCR beta chain was identified in a study of cytomegalovirus exposure and HLA in healthy donors. Study conclusions and caveats: A later analysis reported that several of the most significant clusters appeared to be linked to common viral pathogens, among them Epstein-Barr virus.

Vbeta (60) and Jbeta (13) primers were used in the PCR. The table came from immunoSEQ multiplex PCR; TCRdb's copy has only in-frame clones and leaves some out. The table lists 200,000 to 250,000 clones, 75% of them singletons. CDR1 and CDR2 (germline): MNHEY, SVGAGI. CDR3 size: 15 residues. With V trimmed by 6 bases and J by 1 base, 7 bases remained unmatched. This clone has a handful of counts. The antigen is undetermined. The chain recombines TRBV6-5 with TRBJ2-5, with 8 bases fitting TRBD2. The source material was PBMCs. The clonotype was recovered from a woman aged 25 to 39 in good health and CMV-seronegative. The CDR3 sequence is CASRNGTRRQETQYF. The CDR3 DNA follows: TGTGCCAGCAGAAATGGGACTAGACGCCAAGAGACCCAGTACTTC.